The sample holds one count of the clone carrying this TCR beta chain. Its target is not known. This sample was taken from a study of T cell responses to AZD1222 COVID-19 vaccine. Overall study: The study pooled second doses at about 4 or about 12 weeks. Study outcomes and limitations: When two AZD1222 doses had been given, Spike-specific TCR breadth and depth rose. Targeting of unmutated variant regions was reportedly seen in nearly half of spike-specific TCRs.

Produced via immunoSEQ multiplex PCR; TCRdb's table is partial and in-frame only. The sample has tens of thousands of clones, around 87% seen once. Trimming took 4 bases from V and 4 from J; bases not matched to a gene: 8. Germline V gene lookup returns CDR1 SGDLS and CDR2 YYNGEE. The CDR3 has 15 residues. The material sequenced was peripheral blood, taken on day 0 of AZD1222 vaccination. This clonotype was obtained from an adult in good health. This chain joins TRBV9 and TRBJ2-3; 8 bases align to TRBD2. CDR3 DNA sequence: TGTGCCAGCAGCTCCCGAGCGGGAGCCCCAGATACGCAGTATTTT. Translation gives CASSSRAGAPDTQYF.